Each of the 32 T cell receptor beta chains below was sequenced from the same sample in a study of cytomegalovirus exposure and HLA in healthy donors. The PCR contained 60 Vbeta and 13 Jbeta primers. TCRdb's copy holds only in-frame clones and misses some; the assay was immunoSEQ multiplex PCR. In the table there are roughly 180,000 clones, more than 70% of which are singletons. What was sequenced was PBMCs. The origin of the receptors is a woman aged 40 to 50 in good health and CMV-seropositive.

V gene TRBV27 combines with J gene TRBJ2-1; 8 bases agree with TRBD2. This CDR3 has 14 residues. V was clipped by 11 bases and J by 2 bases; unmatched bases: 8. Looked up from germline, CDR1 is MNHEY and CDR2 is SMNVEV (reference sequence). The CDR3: CAPGNGRAYNEQFF. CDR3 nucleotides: TGTGCCCCGGGGAACGGGAGGGCCTACAATGAGCAGTTCTTC.

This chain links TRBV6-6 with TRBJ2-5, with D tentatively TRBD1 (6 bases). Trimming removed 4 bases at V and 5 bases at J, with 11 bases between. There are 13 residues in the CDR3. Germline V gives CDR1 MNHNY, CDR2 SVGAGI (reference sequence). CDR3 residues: CASSLQGWETQYF. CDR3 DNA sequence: TGTGCCAGCAGTTTACAGGGTTGGGAGACCCAGTACTTC.

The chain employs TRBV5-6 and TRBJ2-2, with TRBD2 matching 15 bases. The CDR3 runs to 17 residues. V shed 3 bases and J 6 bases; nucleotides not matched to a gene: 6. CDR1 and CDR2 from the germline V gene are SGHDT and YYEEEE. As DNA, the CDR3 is TGTGCCAGCAGCTGGGGACTAGCGGGAGGATCGTCCGGGGAGCTGTTTTTT. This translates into CASSWGLAGGSSGELFF.

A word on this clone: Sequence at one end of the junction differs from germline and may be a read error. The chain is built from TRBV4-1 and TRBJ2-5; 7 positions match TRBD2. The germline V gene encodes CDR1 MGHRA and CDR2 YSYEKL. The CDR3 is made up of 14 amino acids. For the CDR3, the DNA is TGTGCCAGCAGCGTGGCGGGAGATTGGGAGACCCAGTACTTC. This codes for CASSVAGDWETQYF.

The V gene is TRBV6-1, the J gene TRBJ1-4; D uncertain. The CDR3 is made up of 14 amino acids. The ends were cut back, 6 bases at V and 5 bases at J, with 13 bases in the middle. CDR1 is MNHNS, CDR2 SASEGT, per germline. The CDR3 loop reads CASSVNSPNEKLFF. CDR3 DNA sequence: TGTGCCAGCAGCGTTAACAGCCCGAATGAAAAACTGTTTTTT.

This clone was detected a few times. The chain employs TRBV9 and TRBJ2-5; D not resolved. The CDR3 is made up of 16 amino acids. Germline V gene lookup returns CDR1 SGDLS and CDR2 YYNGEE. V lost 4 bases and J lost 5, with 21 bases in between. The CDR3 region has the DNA TGTGCCAGCAGCCCAACAGTGCTTCCCCTGACGGAGACCCAGTACTTC. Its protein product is CASSPTVLPLTETQYF.

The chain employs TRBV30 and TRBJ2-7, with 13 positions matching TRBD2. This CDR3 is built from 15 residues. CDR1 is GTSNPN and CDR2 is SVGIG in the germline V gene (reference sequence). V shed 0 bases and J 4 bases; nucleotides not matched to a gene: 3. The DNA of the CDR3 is TGTGCCTGGAGTGTAGGGACTAGCGGGACTTACGAGCAGTACTTC. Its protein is CAWSVGTSGTYEQYF.

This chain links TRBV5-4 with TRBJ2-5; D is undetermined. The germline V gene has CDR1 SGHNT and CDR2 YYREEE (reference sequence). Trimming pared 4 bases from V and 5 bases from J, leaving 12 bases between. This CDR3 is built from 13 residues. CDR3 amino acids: CASSTPSDETQYF. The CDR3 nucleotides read TGTGCCAGCAGCACCCCCAGTGATGAGACCCAGTACTTC.

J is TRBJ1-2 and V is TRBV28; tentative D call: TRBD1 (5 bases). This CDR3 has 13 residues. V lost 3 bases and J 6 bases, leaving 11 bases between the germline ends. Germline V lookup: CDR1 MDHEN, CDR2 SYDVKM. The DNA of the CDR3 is TGTGCCAGCAGTTTGGCCAGGGTGAATGGCTACACCTTC. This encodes CASSLARVNGYTF.

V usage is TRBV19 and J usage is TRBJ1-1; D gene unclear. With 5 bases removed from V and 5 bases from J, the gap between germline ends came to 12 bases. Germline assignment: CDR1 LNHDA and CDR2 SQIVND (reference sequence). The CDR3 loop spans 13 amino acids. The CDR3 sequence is CASSLSTRTEAFF. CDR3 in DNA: TGTGCCAGTAGTTTGTCGACTCGGACTGAAGCTTTCTTT.

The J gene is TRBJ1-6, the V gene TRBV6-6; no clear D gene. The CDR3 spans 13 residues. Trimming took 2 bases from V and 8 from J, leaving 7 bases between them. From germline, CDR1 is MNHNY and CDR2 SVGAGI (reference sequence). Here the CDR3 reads CASSYLFHSPLHF. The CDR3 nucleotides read TGTGCCAGCAGTTACCTATTCCATTCACCCCTCCACTTT.

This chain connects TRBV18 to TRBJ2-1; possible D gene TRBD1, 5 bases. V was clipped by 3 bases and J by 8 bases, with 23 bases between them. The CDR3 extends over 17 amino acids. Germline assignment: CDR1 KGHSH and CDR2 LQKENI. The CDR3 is CASSPRPWQGRFDEQFF. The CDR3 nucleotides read TGTGCCAGCTCACCGAGACCGTGGCAGGGTAGGTTCGATGAGCAGTTCTTC.

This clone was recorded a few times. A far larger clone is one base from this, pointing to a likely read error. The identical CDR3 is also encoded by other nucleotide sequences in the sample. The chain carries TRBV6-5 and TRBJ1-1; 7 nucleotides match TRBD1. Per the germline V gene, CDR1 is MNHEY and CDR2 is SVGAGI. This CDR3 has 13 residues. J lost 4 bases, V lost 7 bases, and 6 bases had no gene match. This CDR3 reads CASNLQGSTEAFF. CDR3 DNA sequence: TGTGCCAGCAACTTACAGGGGAGCACTGAAGCTTTCTTT.

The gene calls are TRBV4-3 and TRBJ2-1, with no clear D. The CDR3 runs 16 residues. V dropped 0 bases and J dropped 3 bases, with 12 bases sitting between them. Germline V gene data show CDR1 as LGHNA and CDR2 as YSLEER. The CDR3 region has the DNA TGCGCCAGCAGCCAAGAGCGGTTTTCGCTCTACAATGAGCAGTTCTTC. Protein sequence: CASSQERFSLYNEQFF.

The CDR3 DNA is TGCGCCAGCAGCCAAGACGGAGGGGCTAGCGGCTACAATGAGCAGTTCTTC. Translation gives CASSQDGGASGYNEQFF. The rearrangement joins TRBV4-1 to TRBJ2-1, with 7 nucleotides matching TRBD2. The CDR3 length is 17 residues. Germline CDR1 and CDR2: MGHRA and YSYEKL. The ends lost 0 bases at V and 3 bases at J; junction bases unmatched: 8.

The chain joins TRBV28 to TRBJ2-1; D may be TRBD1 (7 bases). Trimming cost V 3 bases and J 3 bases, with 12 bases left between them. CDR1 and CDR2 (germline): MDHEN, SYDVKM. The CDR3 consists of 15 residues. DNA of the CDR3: TGTGCCAGCAGTTTGACAGGGAGGAACTACAATGAGCAGTTCTTC. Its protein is CASSLTGRNYNEQFF.

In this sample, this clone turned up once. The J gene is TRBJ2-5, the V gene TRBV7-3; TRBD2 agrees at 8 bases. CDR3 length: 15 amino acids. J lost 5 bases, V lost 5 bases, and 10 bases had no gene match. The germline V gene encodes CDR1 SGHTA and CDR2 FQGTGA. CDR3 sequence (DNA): TGTGCCAGCAGCAAAGCGGGAGCTCGGGGGGAGACCCAGTACTTC. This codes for CASSKAGARGETQYF.

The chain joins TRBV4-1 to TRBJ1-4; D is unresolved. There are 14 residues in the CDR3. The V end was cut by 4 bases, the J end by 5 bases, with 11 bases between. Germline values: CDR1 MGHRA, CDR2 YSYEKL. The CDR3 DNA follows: TGCGCCAGCAGCCGGTGGGAGGTGAATGAAAAACTGTTTTTT. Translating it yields CASSRWEVNEKLFF.

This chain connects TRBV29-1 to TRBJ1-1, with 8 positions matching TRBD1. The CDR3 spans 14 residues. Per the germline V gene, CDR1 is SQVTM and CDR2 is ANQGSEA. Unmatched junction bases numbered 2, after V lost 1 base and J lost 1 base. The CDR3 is CSVEVGTGNTEAFF. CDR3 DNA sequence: TGCAGCGTTGAAGTCGGGACAGGGAACACTGAAGCTTTCTTT.

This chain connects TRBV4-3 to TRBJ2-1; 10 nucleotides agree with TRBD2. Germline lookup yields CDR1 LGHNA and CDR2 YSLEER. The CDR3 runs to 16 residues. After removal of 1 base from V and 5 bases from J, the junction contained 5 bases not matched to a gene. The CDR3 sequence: CASSQGTGLAHNEQFF. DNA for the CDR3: TGCGCCAGCAGCCAAGGGACGGGACTAGCGCACAATGAGCAGTTCTTC.

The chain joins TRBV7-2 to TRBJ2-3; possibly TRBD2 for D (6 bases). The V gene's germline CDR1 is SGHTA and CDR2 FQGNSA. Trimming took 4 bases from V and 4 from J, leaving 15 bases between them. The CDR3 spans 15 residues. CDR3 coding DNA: TGTGCCAGCAGCTCCACCTGGGGGGTTGCAGATACGCAGTATTTT. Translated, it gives CASSSTWGVADTQYF.

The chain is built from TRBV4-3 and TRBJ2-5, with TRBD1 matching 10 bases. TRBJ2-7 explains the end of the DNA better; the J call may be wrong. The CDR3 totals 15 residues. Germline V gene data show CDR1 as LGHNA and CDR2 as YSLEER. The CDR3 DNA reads TGCGCCAGCAGCCCTCAGACAGGGGGCCTGTACGAGCAGTACTTC. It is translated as CASSPQTGGLYEQYF.

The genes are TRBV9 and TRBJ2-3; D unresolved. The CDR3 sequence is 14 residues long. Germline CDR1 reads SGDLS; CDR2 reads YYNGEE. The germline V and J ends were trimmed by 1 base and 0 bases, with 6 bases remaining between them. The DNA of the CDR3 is TGTGCCAGCAGCGTATTAACTAGCACAGATACGCAGTATTTT. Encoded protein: CASSVLTSTDTQYF.

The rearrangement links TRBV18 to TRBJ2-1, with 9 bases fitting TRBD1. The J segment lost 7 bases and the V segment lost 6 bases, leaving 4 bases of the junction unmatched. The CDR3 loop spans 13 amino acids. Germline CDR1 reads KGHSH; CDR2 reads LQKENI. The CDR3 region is CASSLDRGNEQFF. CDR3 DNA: TGTGCCAGCTCCCTGGACAGGGGTAATGAGCAGTTCTTC.

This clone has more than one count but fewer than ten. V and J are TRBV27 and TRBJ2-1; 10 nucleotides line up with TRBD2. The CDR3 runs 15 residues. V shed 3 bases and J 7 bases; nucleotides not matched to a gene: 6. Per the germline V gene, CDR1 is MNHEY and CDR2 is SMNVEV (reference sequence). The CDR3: CASSFGLAGANEQFF. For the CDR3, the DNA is TGTGCCAGCAGTTTCGGGCTAGCGGGAGCGAATGAGCAGTTCTTC.

The CDR3 spells CASSRDRNTEAFF. The DNA for the CDR3 is TGTGCCAGCAGTCGGGACAGGAACACTGAAGCTTTCTTT. The J gene is TRBJ1-1, the V gene TRBV2; 7 bases are shared with TRBD1. V was pared by 5 bases and J by 1 base, with 1 base of the junction left unmatched. Germline CDR1 reads SNHLY; CDR2 reads FYNNEI. This CDR3 region has 13 residues.

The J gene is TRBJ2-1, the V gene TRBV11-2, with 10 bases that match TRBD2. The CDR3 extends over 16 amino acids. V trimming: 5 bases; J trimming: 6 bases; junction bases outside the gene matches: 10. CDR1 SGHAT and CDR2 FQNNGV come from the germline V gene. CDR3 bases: TGTGCCAGCAGCCCCCAGCGTCTAGCGGGAGCCAATGAGCAGTTCTTC. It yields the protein CASSPQRLAGANEQFF.

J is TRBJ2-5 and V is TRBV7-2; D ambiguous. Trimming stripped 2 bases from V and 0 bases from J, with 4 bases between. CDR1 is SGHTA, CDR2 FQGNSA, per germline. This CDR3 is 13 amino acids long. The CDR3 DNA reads TGTGCCAGCAGCTTAAGCTACCAAGAGACCCAGTACTTC. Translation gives CASSLSYQETQYF.

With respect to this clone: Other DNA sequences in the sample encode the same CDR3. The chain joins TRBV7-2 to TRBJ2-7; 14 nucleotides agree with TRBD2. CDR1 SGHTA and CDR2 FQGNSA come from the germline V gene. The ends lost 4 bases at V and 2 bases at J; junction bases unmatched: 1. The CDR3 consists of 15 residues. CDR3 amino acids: CASSSGLAGAYEQYF. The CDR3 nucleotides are TGTGCCAGCAGCTCGGGACTAGCGGGAGCCTACGAGCAGTACTTC.

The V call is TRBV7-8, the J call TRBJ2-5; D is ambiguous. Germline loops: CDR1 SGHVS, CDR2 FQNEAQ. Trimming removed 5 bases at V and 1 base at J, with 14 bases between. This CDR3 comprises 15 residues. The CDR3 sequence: CASSRYLLPQETQYF. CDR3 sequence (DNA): TGTGCCAGCAGCCGATACCTGCTACCCCAAGAGACCCAGTACTTC.

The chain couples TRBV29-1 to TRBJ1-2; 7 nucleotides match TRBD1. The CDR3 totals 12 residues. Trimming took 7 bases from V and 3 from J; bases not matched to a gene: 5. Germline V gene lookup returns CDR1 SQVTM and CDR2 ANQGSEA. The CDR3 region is CSAVGQDYGYTF. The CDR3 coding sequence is TGCAGCGCCGTTGGACAGGACTATGGCTACACCTTC.

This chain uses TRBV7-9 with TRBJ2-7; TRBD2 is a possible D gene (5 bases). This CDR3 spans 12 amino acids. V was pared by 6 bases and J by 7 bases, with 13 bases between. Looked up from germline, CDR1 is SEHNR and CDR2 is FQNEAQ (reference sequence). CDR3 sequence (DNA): TGTGCCAGCAGGGCTACTAGTGCGGAGCAGTACTTC. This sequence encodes CASRATSAEQYF.